A selection of T cell receptor beta chains follows, all from one sample in a study of cytomegalovirus exposure and HLA in healthy donors. Repertoires were generated with immunoSEQ multiplex PCR, while TCRdb's copy carries only in-frame clones and drops some. The sample has more than 95,000 clones, roughly 85% seen once. Material for sequencing was PBMCs. All receptors come from a man between 60 and 70 years old in good health and CMV-seropositive. Both conserved end residues are part of each CDR3. A D gene is named only where the DNA matches it firmly. The listing skips clone size in some rows; elsewhere it reads once, few, many or a size class.

D: .; size: .; V: TRBV7-2; J: TRBJ1-5; CDR3: CASSLAGASNQPQHF; DNA: TGTGCCAGCAGCTTAGCGGGGGCAAGCAATCAGCCCCAGCATTTT
D: .; size: .; V: TRBV7-9; J: TRBJ1-1; CDR3: CASSFEGNTEAFF; DNA: TGTGCCAGCAGCTTCGAGGGGAACACTGAAGCTTTCTTT
D: .; size: .; V: TRBV7-2; J: TRBJ2-7; CDR3: CASSLYRDSVEQYF; DNA: TGTGCCAGCAGCCTTTACCGGGACTCCGTGGAGCAGTACTTC
D: .; size: .; V: TRBV4-2; J: TRBJ2-1; CDR3: CASSQEWRGAYNEQFF; DNA: TGTGCCAGCAGCCAAGAATGGCGGGGCGCCTACAATGAGCAGTTCTTC
D: TRBD1; size: .; V: TRBV11-2; J: TRBJ2-1; CDR3: CASSFARDRRSYNEQFF; DNA: TGTGCCAGCAGCTTCGCTCGGGACAGACGCTCCTACAATGAGCAGTTCTTC
D: TRBD1; size: .; V: TRBV5-1; J: TRBJ2-7; CDR3: CASSLRQGYEQYF; DNA: TGCGCCAGCAGCTTAAGACAGGGATACGAGCAGTACTTC
D: TRBD1; size: .; V: TRBV7-2; J: TRBJ2-7; CDR3: CASSLKGQGPYEQYF; DNA: TGTGCCAGCAGCTTAAAGGGACAGGGCCCCTACGAGCAGTACTTC
D: .; size: .; V: TRBV23-1; J: TRBJ2-2; CDR3: CASSLITGTTGELFF; DNA: TGCGCCAGCAGTCTGATTACAGGTACCACCGGGGAGCTGTTTTTT
D: TRBD1; size: .; V: TRBV4-1; J: TRBJ2-7; CDR3: CASSQDGSRGQGYEQYF; DNA: TGCGCCAGCAGCCAAGATGGGTCCAGGGGGCAGGGATACGAGCAGTACTTC
D: .; size: .; V: TRBV7-2; J: TRBJ2-7; CDR3: CASSLGGTLSYEQYF; DNA: TGTGCCAGCAGCTTAGGAGGGACACTTTCCTACGAGCAGTACTTC
D: TRBD2; size: .; V: TRBV7-2; J: TRBJ2-5; CDR3: CASRRGAGETQYF; DNA: TGTGCCAGCAGGCGGGGGGCGGGAGAGACCCAGTACTTC
D: .; size: .; V: TRBV6-5; J: TRBJ2-2; CDR3: CASRLREGDTGELFF; DNA: TGTGCCAGCAGGCTACGAGAGGGGGACACCGGGGAGCTGTTTTTT
D: TRBD1; size: .; V: TRBV4-3; J: TRBJ2-3; CDR3: CASSQDLQGEADTQYF; DNA: TGCGCCAGCAGCCAAGATCTACAGGGGGAGGCAGATACGCAGTATTTT
D: .; size: .; V: TRBV6-6; J: TRBJ2-1; CDR3: CASTGGAHTTYNEQFF; DNA: TGTGCCAGCACTGGCGGCGCGCACACAACCTACAATGAGCAGTTCTTC
D: TRBD2; size: .; V: TRBV7-2; J: TRBJ2-7; CDR3: CASSFLPSGGRTDEQYF; DNA: TGTGCCAGCAGCTTCCTTCCTAGCGGGGGACGCACCGACGAGCAGTACTTC
D: TRBD2; size: .; V: TRBV4-2; J: TRBJ2-1; CDR3: CASSQDSGGANEQFF; DNA: TGTGCCAGCAGCCAAGATAGCGGGGGGGCCAATGAGCAGTTCTTC
D: TRBD1; size: .; V: TRBV2; J: TRBJ1-2; CDR3: CASSEARGAGGDTF; DNA: TGTGCCAGCAGTGAAGCGCGAGGGGCAGGGGGCGACACCTTC
D: .; size: .; V: TRBV11-1; J: TRBJ1-1; CDR3: CASSLDRNTEAFF; DNA: TGTGCCAGCAGCTTAGACAGGAACACTGAAGCTTTCTTT
D: .; size: .; V: TRBV7-9; J: TRBJ2-7; CDR3: CASSLAAGPYEQYF; DNA: TGTGCCAGCAGCTTAGCCGCCGGTCCCTACGAGCAGTACTTC
D: TRBD1; size: .; V: TRBV19; J: TRBJ2-5; CDR3: CASSIRTGRQETQYF; DNA: TGTGCCAGTAGTATCCGGACAGGGAGGCAAGAGACCCAGTACTTC
D: .; size: .; V: TRBV4-1; J: TRBJ1-1; CDR3: CASSKTNMNTEAFF; DNA: TGCGCCAGCAGCAAGACAAACATGAACACTGAAGCTTTCTTT
D: TRBD1; size: .; V: TRBV14; J: TRBJ1-3; CDR3: CASSPRDRVHTIYF; DNA: TGTGCCAGCAGCCCCCGGGACAGGGTACACACCATATATTTT
D: .; size: .; V: TRBV28; J: TRBJ2-7; CDR3: CASSLGGADQQYF; DNA: TGTGCCAGCAGTTTAGGAGGGGCGGATCAGCAGTACTTC
D: .; size: .; V: TRBV9; J: TRBJ1-6; CDR3: CASSVDGSSYNSPLHF; DNA: TGTGCCAGCAGCGTAGACGGGAGCTCCTATAATTCACCCCTCCACTTT
D: TRBD2; size: .; V: TRBV10-3; J: TRBJ2-5; CDR3: CATVGAAGYQETQYF; DNA: TGTGCCACCGTAGGGGCAGCGGGGTACCAAGAGACCCAGTACTTC
D: .; size: .; V: TRBV13; J: TRBJ1-2; CDR3: CASSSSGWGYGYTF; DNA: TGTGCCAGCAGCTCCAGCGGCTGGGGCTATGGCTACACCTTC
D: .; size: once; V: TRBV27; J: TRBJ1-2; CDR3: CASSLTGDYGYTF; DNA: TGTGCCAGCAGTTTAACCGGAGACTATGGCTACACCTTC
D: TRBD1; size: once; V: TRBV7-9; J: TRBJ2-7; CDR3: CASSDRGPYEQYF; DNA: TGTGCCAGCAGCGACAGGGGTCCCTACGAGCAGTACTTC
D: .; size: .; V: TRBV5-1; J: TRBJ2-1; CDR3: CASSLTPGSGNEQFF; DNA: TGCGCCAGCAGCTTGACGCCAGGCTCTGGGAATGAGCAGTTCTTC
D: TRBD2; size: .; V: TRBV6-1; J: TRBJ2-1; CDR3: CASRAGTSSYNEQFF; DNA: TGTGCCAGCAGGGCCGGGACTAGCTCTTACAATGAGCAGTTCTTC
D: TRBD1; size: .; V: TRBV28; J: TRBJ1-3; CDR3: CASSLPGQGDGNTIYF; DNA: TGTGCCAGCAGTTTGCCGGGACAGGGGGATGGAAACACCATATATTTT
D: TRBD1; size: once; V: TRBV10-3; J: TRBJ2-1; CDR3: CAIRGTGDEQFF; DNA: TGTGCCATCAGAGGGACAGGGGATGAGCAGTTCTTC
D: TRBD1; size: .; V: TRBV5-1; J: TRBJ2-3; CDR3: CASSLVRGLTDTQYF; DNA: TGCGCCAGCAGCTTGGTCAGGGGGCTAACAGATACGCAGTATTTT
D: TRBD1; size: few; V: TRBV6-6; J: TRBJ2-2; CDR3: CASRQGPNTGELFF; DNA: TGTGCCAGTCGACAGGGGCCGAACACCGGGGAGCTGTTTTTT
D: .; size: .; V: TRBV5-1; J: TRBJ1-4; CDR3: CASSLGGANEKLFF; DNA: TGCGCCAGCAGCTTAGGAGGGGCTAATGAAAAACTGTTTTTT
D: .; size: .; V: TRBV4-3; J: TRBJ2-3; CDR3: CASSDQGETDTQYF; DNA: TGCGCCAGCAGCGATCAGGGCGAGACAGATACGCAGTATTTT
D: .; size: .; V: TRBV27; J: TRBJ2-3; CDR3: CASRGSGALIIRTDTQYF; DNA: TGTGCCAGCAGAGGTTCAGGGGCCCTTATAATACGCACAGATACGCAGTATTTT
D: .; size: .; V: TRBV2; J: TRBJ1-3; CDR3: CASRPTVTGNTIYF; DNA: TGTGCCAGCAGACCGACAGTGACTGGAAACACCATATATTTT
D: .; size: few; V: TRBV18; J: TRBJ2-5; CDR3: CASSPEEGGRRETQYF; DNA: TGTGCCAGCTCACCAGAGGAAGGCGGTCGGCGAGAGACCCAGTACTTC
D: .; size: .; V: TRBV19; J: TRBJ1-4; CDR3: CASSISPGGSNEKLFF; DNA: TGTGCCAGTAGTATCTCTCCGGGAGGGTCTAATGAAAAACTGTTTTTT
D: TRBD2; size: .; V: TRBV28; J: TRBJ2-3; CDR3: CASSYPAGGADTQYF; DNA: TGTGCCAGCAGCTACCCAGCGGGGGGGGCTGATACGCAGTATTTT
D: TRBD1; size: .; V: TRBV19; J: TRBJ2-6; CDR3: CASRGTGLSGANVLTF; DNA: TGTGCCAGTAGAGGGACAGGTCTCTCTGGGGCCAACGTCCTGACTTTC
D: TRBD1; size: .; V: TRBV27; J: TRBJ2-3; CDR3: CASRRPGQGTDTQYF; DNA: TGTGCCAGCAGGCGTCCGGGACAGGGAACAGATACGCAGTATTTT
D: .; size: .; V: TRBV2; J: TRBJ2-2; CDR3: CASNSLPGATGELFF; DNA: TGTGCCAGCAACTCTCTCCCTGGGGCCACCGGGGAGCTGTTTTTT
D: .; size: .; V: TRBV7-2; J: TRBJ1-1; CDR3: CASSTYLRGGTEAFF; DNA: TGTGCCAGCAGTACATACCTTCGCGGGGGCACTGAAGCTTTCTTT
D: TRBD2; size: .; V: TRBV9; J: TRBJ2-3; CDR3: CASSLSGGGTTDTQYF; DNA: TGTGCCAGCAGCTTGTCGGGCGGGGGTACCACAGATACGCAGTATTTT